This T cell receptor beta chain was recovered during a study of identical twins. TCRdb processed the 5' RACE reads anew with MiXCR; each CDR3 protein has one entry. The profile shows more than 650,000 distinct CDR3 sequences, 5.5% to 6.5% of them singletons. Germline loops: CDR1 MNHNS, CDR2 SASEGT. The CDR3 is 12 residues long. V lost 5 bases to trimming and J lost 10 bases, with 9 bases between them. This clonotype was seen only a few times. This sequence originates from a man younger than 35 in good health. The chain is built from TRBV6-1 and TRBJ1-6; no clear D. Material: naive T cells sorted from blood. This CDR3 reads CASSRVPSPLHF. For the CDR3, the DNA is TGTGCCAGCAGTCGAGTCCCGTCACCCCTCCACTTT.